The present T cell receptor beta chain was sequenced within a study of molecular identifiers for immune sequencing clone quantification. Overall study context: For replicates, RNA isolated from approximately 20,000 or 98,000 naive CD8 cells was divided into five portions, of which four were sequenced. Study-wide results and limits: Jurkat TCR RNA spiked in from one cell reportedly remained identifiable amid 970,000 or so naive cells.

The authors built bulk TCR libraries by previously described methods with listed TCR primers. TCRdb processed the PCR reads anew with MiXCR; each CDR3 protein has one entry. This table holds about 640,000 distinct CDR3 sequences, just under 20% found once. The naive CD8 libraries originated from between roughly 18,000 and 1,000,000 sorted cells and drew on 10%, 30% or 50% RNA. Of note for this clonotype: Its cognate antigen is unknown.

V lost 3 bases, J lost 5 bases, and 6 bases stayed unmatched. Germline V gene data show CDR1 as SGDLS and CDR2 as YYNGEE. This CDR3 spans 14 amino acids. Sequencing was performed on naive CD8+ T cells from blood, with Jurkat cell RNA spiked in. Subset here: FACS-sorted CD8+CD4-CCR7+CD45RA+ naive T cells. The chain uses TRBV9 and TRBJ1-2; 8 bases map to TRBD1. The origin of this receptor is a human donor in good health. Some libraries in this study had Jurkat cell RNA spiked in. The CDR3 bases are TGTGCCAGCAGCGGGAGGACAGGGAGTTATGGCTACACCTTC. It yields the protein CASSGRTGSYGYTF.